The 11 T cell receptor beta chains presented below share a single source sample, sequenced in a study of blood T cell repertoires in COVID-19. Produced via immunoSEQ multiplex PCR; TCRdb's table is partial and in-frame only. The table lists some 360,000 clones, 88% of them singletons. The sample comprised PBMCs or T cells enriched from blood (not recorded which). These receptors came from a woman in her thirties who had been exposed to COVID-19.

V gene TRBV5-1 combines with J gene TRBJ2-5; 11 nucleotides align to TRBD2. Germline V gene data show CDR1 as SGHRS and CDR2 as YFSETQ. Trimming removed 4 bases from V and 5 bases from J; junction bases left unmatched: 7. The CDR3 loop spans 15 amino acids. DNA of the CDR3: TGCGCCAGCAGCCTTAGCGGGAGGGCCGGGGAGACCCAGTACTTC. Encoded protein: CASSLSGRAGETQYF.

This chain uses TRBV28 with TRBJ1-6, with 9 bases fitting TRBD1. The CDR3 has 15 amino acids. Trimming at V came to 6 bases and at J to 6 bases, leaving 6 bases not matched to a gene. Germline CDR1 is MDHEN and CDR2 is SYDVKM. CDR3: CASSETGGFNSPLHF. The DNA for the CDR3 is TGTGCCAGCAGCGAGACAGGGGGGTTTAATTCACCCCTCCACTTT.

This rearrangement joins TRBV3-1 (or the pseudogene TRBV3-2) to TRBJ2-1; TRBD1 is a possible D gene (7 bases). The CDR3 length is 16 residues. Germline V gives CDR1 LGHDT, CDR2 YNNKEL (reference sequence). V was trimmed by 2 bases and J by 0 bases, leaving 11 bases between them. For the CDR3, the DNA is TGTGCCAGCAGCCAACGGAGGGACAGCTCCTACAATGAGCAGTTCTTC. It codes for CASSQRRDSSYNEQFF.

The V call is TRBV18, the J call TRBJ2-5; 10 bases map to TRBD2. Looked up from germline, CDR1 is KGHSH and CDR2 is LQKENI. Trimming cost V 1 base and J 3 bases; bases outside gene matches: 8. This CDR3 comprises 17 residues. The CDR3 sequence: CASSPRVGLAGEETQYF. CDR3 bases: TGTGCCAGCTCACCACGGGTCGGGCTAGCGGGAGAAGAGACCCAGTACTTC.

This sequence joins TRBV7-2 and TRBJ1-5, with 11 nucleotides matching TRBD1. CDR3 length: 16 residues. The junction had 10 bases not matched to a gene; V was cut back by 5 bases and J by 7 bases. CDR1 SGHTA and CDR2 FQGNSA come from the germline V gene. CDR3 loop: CASSPRTGGFGQPQHF. Here the CDR3 DNA reads TGTGCCAGCAGCCCCCGGACAGGGGGCTTCGGGCAGCCCCAGCATTTT. The whole variable domain, remainder taken from reference TRBV7-2 and TRBJ1-5, is GAGVSQSPSNKVTEKGKDVELRCDPISGHTALYWYRQSLGQGLEFLIYFQGNSAPDKSGLPSDRFSAERTGGSVSTLTIQRTQQEDSAVYLCASSPRTGGFGQPQHFGDGTRLSIL.

The rearrangement links TRBV7-2 to TRBJ2-3; D ambiguous. V was shortened by 2 bases and J by 5 bases, with 8 bases between the two germline ends. Germline V CDR1 and CDR2: SGHTA, FQGNSA. The length of the CDR3 is 13 residues. This CDR3 reads CASSLYPGDTQYF. CDR3 DNA sequence: TGTGCCAGCAGCTTATACCCGGGAGATACGCAGTATTTT.

The chain has TRBV30 and TRBJ1-1, with 9 bases identical to TRBD1. The CDR3 has 15 residues. The V and J ends lost 5 bases and 4 bases, in that order; junction bases with no gene match: 11. Germline assignment: CDR1 GTSNPN and CDR2 SVGIG (reference sequence). The CDR3, as DNA: TGTGCCTGGTACCGGGACAGGGCGCGGGGCACTGAAGCTTTCTTT. Its protein is CAWYRDRARGTEAFF.

The V and J genes are TRBV10-3 and TRBJ2-7, with D possibly matching TRBD2 (5 bases). Looked up from germline, CDR1 is ENHRY and CDR2 is SYGVKD. This CDR3 region has 14 residues. V was shortened by 1 base and J by 3 bases, with 10 bases between the two germline ends. Here the CDR3 DNA reads TGTGCCATCAGTGAGTTAGCGACCGTCTACGAGCAGTACTTC. Amino acid sequence: CAISELATVYEQYF.

This rearrangement joins TRBV7-3 to TRBJ1-6; D perhaps matches TRBD1 (5 bases). The CDR3 has 13 residues. Looked up from germline, CDR1 is SGHTA and CDR2 is FQGTGA. V was cut by 5 bases and J by 11 bases, with 13 bases left in between. The CDR3 region is CASSKTGAPPLHF. CDR3 nucleotides: TGTGCCAGCAGCAAGACTGGGGCCCCACCCCTCCACTTT.

This chain connects TRBV7-6 to TRBJ1-6, with TRBD1 matching 8 bases. Germline-derived CDR1 and CDR2 are SGHVS and FNYEAQ. V dropped 5 bases and J dropped 2; count of bases not matched to a gene: 5. This CDR3 region has 16 residues. The CDR3 coding sequence is TGTGCCAGCAGCCCAGGGACAGGCACCTATAATTCACCCCTCCACTTT. It yields the protein CASSPGTGTYNSPLHF. The full variable domain, its missing parts supplied by reference TRBV7-6 and TRBJ1-6, is GAGVSQSPRYKVTKRGQDVALRCDPISGHVSLYWYRQALGQGPEFLTYFNYEAQQDKSGLPNDRFSAERPEGSISTLTIQRTEQRDSAMYRCASSPGTGTYNSPLHFGNGTRLTVT.

The chain has TRBV24-1 and TRBJ2-2, with TRBD2 matching 14 bases. V trimming: 9 bases; J trimming: 5 bases; junction bases outside the gene matches: 7. CDR3 length: 16 amino acids. Germline loops: CDR1 KGHDR, CDR2 SFDVKD. DNA of the CDR3: TGTGCCACCTCGGGACTAGCGGGAGTAGGAACCGGGGAGCTGTTTTTT. Its protein is CATSGLAGVGTGELFF.